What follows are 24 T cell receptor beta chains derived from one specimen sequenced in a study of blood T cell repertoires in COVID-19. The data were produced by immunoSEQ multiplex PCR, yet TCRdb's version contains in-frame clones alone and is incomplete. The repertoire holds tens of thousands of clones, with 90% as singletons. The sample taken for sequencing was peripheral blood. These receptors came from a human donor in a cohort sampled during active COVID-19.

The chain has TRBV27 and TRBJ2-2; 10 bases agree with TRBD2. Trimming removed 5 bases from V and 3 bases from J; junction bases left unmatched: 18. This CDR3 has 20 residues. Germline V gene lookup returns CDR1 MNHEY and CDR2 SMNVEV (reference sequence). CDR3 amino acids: CASSLRQMTSGWLDTGELFF. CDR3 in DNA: TGTGCCAGCAGTCTAAGACAGATGACTAGCGGGTGGCTCGACACCGGGGAGCTGTTTTTT.

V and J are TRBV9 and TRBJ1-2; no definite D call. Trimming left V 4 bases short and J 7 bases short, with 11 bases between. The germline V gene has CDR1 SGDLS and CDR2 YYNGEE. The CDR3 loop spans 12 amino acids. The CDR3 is CASSRESSGYTF. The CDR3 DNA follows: TGTGCCAGCAGCAGGGAGTCCAGTGGCTACACCTTC.

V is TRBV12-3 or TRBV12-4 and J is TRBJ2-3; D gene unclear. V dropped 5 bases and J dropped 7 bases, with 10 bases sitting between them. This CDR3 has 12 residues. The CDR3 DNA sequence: TGTGCCAGCAGTGTCGTGCGAAATACGCAGTATTTT. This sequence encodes CASSVVRNTQYF.

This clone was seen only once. The CDR3 DNA reads TGCAGTGCTAGGACAGACTATGGCTACACCTTC. Translated, it gives CSARTDYGYTF. The V and J genes are TRBV20-1 and TRBJ1-2; tentative D call: TRBD1 (5 bases). Looked up from germline, CDR1 is DFQATT and CDR2 is SNEGSKA (reference sequence). CDR3 size: 11 residues. Trimming pared 3 bases from V and 3 bases from J, leaving 5 bases between.

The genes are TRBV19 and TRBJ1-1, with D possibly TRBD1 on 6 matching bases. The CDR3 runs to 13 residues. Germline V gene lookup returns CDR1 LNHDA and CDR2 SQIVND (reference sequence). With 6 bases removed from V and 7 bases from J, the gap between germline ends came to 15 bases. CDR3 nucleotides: TGTGCCAGTAGCACGGGACATTTTGGTGAAGCTTTCTTT. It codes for CASSTGHFGEAFF.

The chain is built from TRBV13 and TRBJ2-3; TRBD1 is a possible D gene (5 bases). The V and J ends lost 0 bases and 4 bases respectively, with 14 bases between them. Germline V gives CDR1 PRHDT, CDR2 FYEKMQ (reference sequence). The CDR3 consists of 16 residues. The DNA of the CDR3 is TGTGCCAGCAGCTTAGGCTTTGGCAGGGAATCAGATACGCAGTATTTT. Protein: CASSLGFGRESDTQYF.

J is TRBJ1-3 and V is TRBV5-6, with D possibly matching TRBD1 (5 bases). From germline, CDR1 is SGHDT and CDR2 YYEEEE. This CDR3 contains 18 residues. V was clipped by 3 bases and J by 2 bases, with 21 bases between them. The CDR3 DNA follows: TGTGCCAGCAGCTATATGGCCTCCGGCAGGGCCACTGGAAACACCATATATTTT. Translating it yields CASSYMASGRATGNTIYF.

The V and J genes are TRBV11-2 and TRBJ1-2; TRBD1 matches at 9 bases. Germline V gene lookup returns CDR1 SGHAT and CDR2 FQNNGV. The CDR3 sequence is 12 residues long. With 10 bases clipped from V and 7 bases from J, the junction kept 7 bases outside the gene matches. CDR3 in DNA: TGTGCCACCAGAACAGGGGGCCCTGGCTACACCTTC. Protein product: CATRTGGPGYTF.

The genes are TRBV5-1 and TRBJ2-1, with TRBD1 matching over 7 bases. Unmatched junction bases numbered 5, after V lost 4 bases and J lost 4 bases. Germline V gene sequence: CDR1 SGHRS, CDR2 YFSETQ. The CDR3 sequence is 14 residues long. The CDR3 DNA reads TGCGCCAGCAGCCCGACGACAGGGTACAATGAGCAGTTCTTC. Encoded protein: CASSPTTGYNEQFF.

CDR3 sequence (DNA): TGTGCCAGCAGCTTAAAGCCGGGAAGCACTGAAGCTTTCTTT. Encoded protein: CASSLKPGSTEAFF. The chain has TRBV7-2 and TRBJ1-1, with D hard to call. Trimming cost V 2 bases and J 4 bases, with 11 bases left between them. Per germline, CDR1 SGHTA and CDR2 FQGNSA. This CDR3 has 14 amino acids. The full variable domain, in which reference TRBV7-2 and TRBJ1-1 provide the parts outside the CDR3, is GAGVSQSPSNKVTEKGKDVELRCDPISGHTALYWYRQSLGQGLEFLIYFQGNSAPDKSGLPSDRFSAERTGGSVSTLTIQRTQQEDSAVYLCASSLKPGSTEAFFGQGTRLTVV.

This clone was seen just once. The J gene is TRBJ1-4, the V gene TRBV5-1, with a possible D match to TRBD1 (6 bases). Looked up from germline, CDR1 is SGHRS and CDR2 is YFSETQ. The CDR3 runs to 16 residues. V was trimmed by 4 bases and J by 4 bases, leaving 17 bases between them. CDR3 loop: CASSPSQDRFNEKLFF. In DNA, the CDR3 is TGCGCCAGCAGCCCTAGCCAGGACAGATTTAATGAAAAACTGTTTTTT.

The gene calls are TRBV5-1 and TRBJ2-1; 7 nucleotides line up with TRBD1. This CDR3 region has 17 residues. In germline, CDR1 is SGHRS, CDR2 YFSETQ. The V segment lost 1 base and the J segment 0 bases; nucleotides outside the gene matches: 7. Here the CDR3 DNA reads TGCGCCAGCAGCTTGAACAGGGGCGATAGCTCCTACAATGAGCAGTTCTTC. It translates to CASSLNRGDSSYNEQFF.

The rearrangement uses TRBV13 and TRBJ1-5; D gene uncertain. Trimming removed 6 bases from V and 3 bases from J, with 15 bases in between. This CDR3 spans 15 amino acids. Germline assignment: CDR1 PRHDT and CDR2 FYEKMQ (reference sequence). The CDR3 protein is CASRQSDAANQPQHF. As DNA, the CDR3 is TGTGCCAGCAGACAGTCCGACGCCGCCAATCAGCCCCAGCATTTT.

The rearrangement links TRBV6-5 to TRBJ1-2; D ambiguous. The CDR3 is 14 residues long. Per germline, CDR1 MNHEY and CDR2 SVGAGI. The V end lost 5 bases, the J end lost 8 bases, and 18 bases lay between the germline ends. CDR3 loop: CASSPQTALWGYTF. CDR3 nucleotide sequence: TGTGCCAGCAGTCCCCAGACTGCCCTATGGGGCTACACCTTC.

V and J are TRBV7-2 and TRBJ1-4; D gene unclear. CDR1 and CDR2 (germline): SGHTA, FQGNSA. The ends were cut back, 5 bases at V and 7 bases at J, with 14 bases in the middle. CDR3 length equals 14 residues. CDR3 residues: CASSGRNLGEKLFF. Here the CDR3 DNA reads TGTGCCAGCAGCGGGAGAAATCTTGGTGAAAAACTGTTTTTT.

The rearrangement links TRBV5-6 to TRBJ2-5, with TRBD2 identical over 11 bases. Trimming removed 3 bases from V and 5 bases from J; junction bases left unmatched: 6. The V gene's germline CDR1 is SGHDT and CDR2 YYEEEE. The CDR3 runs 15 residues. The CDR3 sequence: CASSSLAGGQETQYF. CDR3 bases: TGTGCCAGCAGCTCGCTAGCGGGGGGCCAGGAGACCCAGTACTTC.

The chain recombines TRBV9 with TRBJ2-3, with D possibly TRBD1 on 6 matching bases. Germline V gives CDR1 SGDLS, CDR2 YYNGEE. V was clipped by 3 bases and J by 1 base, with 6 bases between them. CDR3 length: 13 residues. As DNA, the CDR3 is TGTGCCAGCAGCGCAGGGGGCACAGATACGCAGTATTTT. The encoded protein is CASSAGGTDTQYF. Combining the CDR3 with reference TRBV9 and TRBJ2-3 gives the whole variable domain DSGVTQTPKHLITATGQRVTLRCSPRSGDLSVYWYQQSLDQGLQFLIQYYNGEERAKGNILERFSAQQFPDLHSELNLSSLELGDSALYFCASSAGGTDTQYFGPGTRLTVL.

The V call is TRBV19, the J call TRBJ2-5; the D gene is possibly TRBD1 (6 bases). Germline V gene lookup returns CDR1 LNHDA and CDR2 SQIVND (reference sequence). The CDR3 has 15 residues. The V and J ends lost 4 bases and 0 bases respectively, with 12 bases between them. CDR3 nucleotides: TGTGCCAGTAGTACGACCGGGACATACCAAGAGACCCAGTACTTC. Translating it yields CASSTTGTYQETQYF.

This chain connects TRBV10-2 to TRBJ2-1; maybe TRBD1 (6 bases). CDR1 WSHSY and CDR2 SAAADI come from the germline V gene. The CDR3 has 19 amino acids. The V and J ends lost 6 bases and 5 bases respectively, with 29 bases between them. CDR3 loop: CASRLGVPGQKRLDNEQFF. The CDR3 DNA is TGCGCCAGCAGACTGGGAGTTCCCGGACAGAAAAGGTTGGACAATGAGCAGTTCTTC.

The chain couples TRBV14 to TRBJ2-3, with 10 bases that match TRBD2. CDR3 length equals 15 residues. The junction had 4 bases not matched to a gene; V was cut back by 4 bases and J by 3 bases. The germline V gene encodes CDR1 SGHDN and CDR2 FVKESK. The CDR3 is CASSPLSGGTDTQYF. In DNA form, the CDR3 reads TGTGCCAGCAGCCCCCTTAGCGGGGGGACAGATACGCAGTATTTT.

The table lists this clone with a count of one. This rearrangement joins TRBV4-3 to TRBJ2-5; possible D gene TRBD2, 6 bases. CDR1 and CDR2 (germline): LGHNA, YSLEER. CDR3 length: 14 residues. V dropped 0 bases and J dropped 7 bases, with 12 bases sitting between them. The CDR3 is CASSQDGARGTQYF. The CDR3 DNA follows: TGCGCCAGCAGCCAAGATGGCGCGCGGGGGACCCAGTACTTC.

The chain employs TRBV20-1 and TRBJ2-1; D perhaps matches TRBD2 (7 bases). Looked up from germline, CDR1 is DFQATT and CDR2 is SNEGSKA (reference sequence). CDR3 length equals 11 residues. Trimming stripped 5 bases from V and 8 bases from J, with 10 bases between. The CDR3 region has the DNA TGCAGTGCTGGGGGGGGGCATGAGCAGTTCTTC. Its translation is CSAGGGHEQFF.

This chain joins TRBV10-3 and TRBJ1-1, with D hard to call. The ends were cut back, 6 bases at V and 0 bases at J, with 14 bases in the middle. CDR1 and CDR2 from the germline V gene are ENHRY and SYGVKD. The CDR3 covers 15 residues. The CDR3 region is CAIRKGSGVNTEAFF. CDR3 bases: TGTGCCATCAGGAAGGGATCCGGGGTGAACACTGAAGCTTTCTTT.

This CDR3 reads CASSQAGDSPLHF. In nucleotides, the CDR3 is TGTGCCAGCAGCCAAGCGGGGGATTCACCCCTCCACTTT. The rearrangement uses TRBV3-1 (or the pseudogene TRBV3-2) and TRBJ1-6; possible D gene TRBD1, 5 bases. V shed 1 base and J shed 8 bases, with 6 bases lying between them. The germline V gene encodes CDR1 LGHDT and CDR2 YNNKEL (reference sequence). There are 13 residues in the CDR3.